A single sample is the source of the 5 T cell receptor beta chains below, sequenced in a study of T cell responses to AZD1222 COVID-19 vaccine. Some clones are missing from TCRdb's copy, which holds only in-frame ones; the method was immunoSEQ multiplex PCR. The sample has about 120,000 clones, 87% seen once. The source was peripheral blood, collected on day 0 of AZD1222 vaccination. Receptors originate from an adult in good health.

This clone was found a few times. The gene calls are TRBV5-1 and TRBJ1-3; 9 nucleotides align to TRBD1. V shed 0 bases and J 1 base; nucleotides not matched to a gene: 2. This CDR3 spans 16 amino acids. The germline gives CDR1 SGHRS, CDR2 YFSETQ. The CDR3 DNA is TGCGCCAGCAGCTTGGCACAGGGGGCGTCTGGAAACACCATATATTTT. This sequence encodes CASSLAQGASGNTIYF.

In DNA form, the CDR3 reads TGTGCCACCAGAACTTTACAGGTCGGTGATTCACCCCTCCACTTT. It is translated as CATRTLQVGDSPLHF. This sequence joins TRBV15 and TRBJ1-6; a possible D gene is TRBD1 (5 bases). CDR1 is LNHNV, CDR2 YYDKDF, per germline (reference sequence). The CDR3 extends over 15 amino acids. Trimming stripped 6 bases from V and 8 bases from J, with 17 bases between. Full variable domain (remainder filled in from reference TRBV15 and TRBJ1-6): DAMVIQNPRYQVTQFGKPVTLSCSQTLNHNVMYWYQQKSSQAPKLLFHYYDKDFNNEADTPDNFQSRRPNTSFCFLDIRSPGLGDTAMYLCATRTLQVGDSPLHFGNGTRLTVT.

The V call is TRBV7-3, the J call TRBJ1-1; the match to TRBD1 covers 9 bases. CDR1 SGHTA and CDR2 FQGTGA come from the germline V gene. V lost 5 bases to trimming and J lost 0 bases; unmatched junction nucleotides: 7. CDR3 length: 16 residues. CDR3 loop: CASSPRGDRVNTEAFF. The CDR3 coding sequence is TGTGCCAGCAGCCCAAGGGGGGACAGGGTGAACACTGAAGCTTTCTTT.

The chain links TRBV28 to TRBJ2-7, with 8 nucleotides matching TRBD1. After removal of 6 bases from V and 5 bases from J, the junction contained 12 bases not matched to a gene. CDR3 length: 15 residues. Germline loops: CDR1 MDHEN, CDR2 SYDVKM. The chain's CDR3 is CASRPTRGHADEQYF. The CDR3 coding sequence is TGTGCCAGCAGACCGACCAGGGGGCATGCCGACGAGCAGTACTTC.

This clone was seen a few times. J is TRBJ1-5 and V is TRBV21-1; the table assigns TRBD1, which was not confirmed against the DNA. TRBV21-1 is designated a pseudogene. The CDR3 extends over 19 amino acids. CDR3 protein: CASSPGQTKFKFSNQPQHF. The CDR3 nucleotides are TGTGCCAGCAGCCCCGGACAGACAAAGTTTAAATTCAGCAATCAGCCCCAGCATTTT.